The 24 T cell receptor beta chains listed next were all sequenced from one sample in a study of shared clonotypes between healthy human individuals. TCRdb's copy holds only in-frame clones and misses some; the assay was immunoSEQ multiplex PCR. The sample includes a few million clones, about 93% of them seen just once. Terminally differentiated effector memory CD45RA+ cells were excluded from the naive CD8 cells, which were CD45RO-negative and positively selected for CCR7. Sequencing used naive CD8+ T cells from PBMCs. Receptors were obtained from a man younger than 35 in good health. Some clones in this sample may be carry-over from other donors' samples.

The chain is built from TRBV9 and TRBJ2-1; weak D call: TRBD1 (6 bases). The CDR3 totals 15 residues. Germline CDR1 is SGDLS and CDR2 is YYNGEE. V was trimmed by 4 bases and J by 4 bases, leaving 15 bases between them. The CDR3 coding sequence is TGTGCCAGCAGCCCGTACGACAGGATATACAATGAGCAGTTCTTC. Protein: CASSPYDRIYNEQFF.

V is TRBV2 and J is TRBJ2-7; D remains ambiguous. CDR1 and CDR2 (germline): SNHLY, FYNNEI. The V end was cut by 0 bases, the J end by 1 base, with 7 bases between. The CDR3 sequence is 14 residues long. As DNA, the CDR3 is TGTGCCAGCAGTGAAGCGGCCCAGTCCTACGAGCAGTACTTC. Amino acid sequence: CASSEAAQSYEQYF.

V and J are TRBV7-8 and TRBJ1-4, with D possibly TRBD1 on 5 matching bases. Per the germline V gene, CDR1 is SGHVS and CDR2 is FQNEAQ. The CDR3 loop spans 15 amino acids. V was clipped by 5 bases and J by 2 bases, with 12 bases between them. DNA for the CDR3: TGTGCCAGCAGCCCCTTTCGGGGGACTAATGAAAAACTGTTTTTT. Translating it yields CASSPFRGTNEKLFF. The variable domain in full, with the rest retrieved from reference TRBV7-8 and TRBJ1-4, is GAGVSQSPRYKVAKRGQDVALRCDPISGHVSLFWYQQALGQGPEFLTYFQNEAQLDKSGLPSDRFFAERPEGSVSTLKIQRTQQEDSAVYLCASSPFRGTNEKLFFGSGTQLSVL.

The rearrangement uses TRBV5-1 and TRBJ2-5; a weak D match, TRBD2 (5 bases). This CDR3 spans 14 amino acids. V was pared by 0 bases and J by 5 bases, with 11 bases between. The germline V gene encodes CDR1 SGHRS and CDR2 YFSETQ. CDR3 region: CASSLVPGMETQYF. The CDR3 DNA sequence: TGCGCCAGCAGCTTGGTTCCGGGGATGGAGACCCAGTACTTC.

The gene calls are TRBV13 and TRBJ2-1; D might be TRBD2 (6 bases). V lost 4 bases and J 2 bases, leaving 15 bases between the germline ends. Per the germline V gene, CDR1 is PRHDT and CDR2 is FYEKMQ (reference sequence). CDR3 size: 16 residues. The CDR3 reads CASSSRLEGPYNEQFF. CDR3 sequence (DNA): TGTGCCAGCAGCTCCCGACTAGAGGGCCCCTACAATGAGCAGTTCTTC.

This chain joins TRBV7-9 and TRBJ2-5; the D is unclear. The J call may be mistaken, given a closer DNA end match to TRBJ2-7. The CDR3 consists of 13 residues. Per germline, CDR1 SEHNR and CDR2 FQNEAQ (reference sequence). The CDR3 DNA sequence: TGTGCCAGCAGCTTAGGGCCAGGCTACGAGCAGTACTTC. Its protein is CASSLGPGYEQYF.

CDR3 in DNA: TGTGCCAGCAGGAGGGGATCGGGGGAGCTGTTTTTT. Translation: CASRRGSGELFF. The chain carries TRBV7-9 and TRBJ2-2, with D perhaps being TRBD1 or TRBD2 (5 bases each). The germline gives CDR1 SEHNR, CDR2 FQNEAQ (reference sequence). V was shortened by 6 bases and J by 8 bases, with 10 bases between the two germline ends. The CDR3 consists of 12 residues.

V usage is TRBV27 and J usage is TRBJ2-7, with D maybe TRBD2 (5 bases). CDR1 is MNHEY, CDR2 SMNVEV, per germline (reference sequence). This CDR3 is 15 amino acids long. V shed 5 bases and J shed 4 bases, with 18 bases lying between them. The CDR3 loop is CASSLGGHGVYEQYF. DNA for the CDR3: TGTGCCAGCAGTCTCGGAGGCCACGGCGTTTACGAGCAGTACTTC.

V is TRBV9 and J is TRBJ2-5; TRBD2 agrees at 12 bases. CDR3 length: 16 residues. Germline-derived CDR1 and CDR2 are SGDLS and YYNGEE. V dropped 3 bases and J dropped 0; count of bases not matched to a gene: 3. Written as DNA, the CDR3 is TGTGCCAGCAGCGAGGGGACTAGCGGGCACCAAGAGACCCAGTACTTC. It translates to CASSEGTSGHQETQYF.

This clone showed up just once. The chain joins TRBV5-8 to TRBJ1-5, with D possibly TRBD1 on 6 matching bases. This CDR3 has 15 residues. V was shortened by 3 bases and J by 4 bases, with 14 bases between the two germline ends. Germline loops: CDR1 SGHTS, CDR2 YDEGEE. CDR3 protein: CASSSTGTHNQPQHF. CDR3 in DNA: TGTGCCAGCAGCTCCACCGGGACACATAATCAGCCCCAGCATTTT.

The CDR3 region is CASSQDNGQAPFTDTQYF. The CDR3 DNA reads TGCGCCAGCAGCCAAGATAATGGGCAGGCCCCTTTCACAGATACGCAGTATTTT. V usage is TRBV4-1 and J usage is TRBJ2-3, with unresolved D. V gave up 0 bases and J gave up 2 bases, with 18 bases separating them. Germline assignment: CDR1 MGHRA and CDR2 YSYEKL. CDR3 length equals 18 residues.

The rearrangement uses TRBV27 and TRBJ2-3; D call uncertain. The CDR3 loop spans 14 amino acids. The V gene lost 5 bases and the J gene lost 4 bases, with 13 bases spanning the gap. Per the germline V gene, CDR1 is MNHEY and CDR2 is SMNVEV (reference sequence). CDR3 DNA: TGTGCCAGCAGTCCACAGACAAGGCCAGATACGCAGTATTTT. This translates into CASSPQTRPDTQYF.

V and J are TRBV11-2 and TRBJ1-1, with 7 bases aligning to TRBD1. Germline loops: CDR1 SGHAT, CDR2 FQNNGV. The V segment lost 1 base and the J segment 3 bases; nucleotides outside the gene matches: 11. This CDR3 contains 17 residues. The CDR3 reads CASSLVYGRGADTEAFF. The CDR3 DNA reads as TGTGCCAGCAGCTTAGTGTATGGCAGGGGGGCCGACACTGAAGCTTTCTTT.

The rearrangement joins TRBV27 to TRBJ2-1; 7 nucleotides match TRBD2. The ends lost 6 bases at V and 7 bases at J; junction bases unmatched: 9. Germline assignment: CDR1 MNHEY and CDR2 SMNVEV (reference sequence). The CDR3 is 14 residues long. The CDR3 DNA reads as TGTGCCAGCAGACCCAGCGGGGAAGGGAATGAGCAGTTCTTC. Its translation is CASRPSGEGNEQFF.

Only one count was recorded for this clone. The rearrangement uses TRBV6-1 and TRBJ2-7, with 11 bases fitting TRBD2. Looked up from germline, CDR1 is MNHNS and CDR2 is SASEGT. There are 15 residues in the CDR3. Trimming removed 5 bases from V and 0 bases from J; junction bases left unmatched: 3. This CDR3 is CASSTGLAASYEQYF. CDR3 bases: TGTGCCAGCAGTACGGGACTAGCGGCCTCCTACGAGCAGTACTTC.

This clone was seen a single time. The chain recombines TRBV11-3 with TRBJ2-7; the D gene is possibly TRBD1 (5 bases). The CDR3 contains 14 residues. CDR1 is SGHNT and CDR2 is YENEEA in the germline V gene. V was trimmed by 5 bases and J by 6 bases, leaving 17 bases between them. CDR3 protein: CASSPRGAVGEQYF. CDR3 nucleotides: TGTGCCAGCAGCCCCCGTGGGGCAGTTGGCGAGCAGTACTTC. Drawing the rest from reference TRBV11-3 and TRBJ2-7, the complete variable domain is EAGVVQSPRYKIIEKKQPVAFWCNPISGHNTLYWYLQNLGQGPELLIRYENEEAVDDSQLPKDRFSAERLKGVDSTLKIQPAELGDSAVYLCASSPRGAVGEQYFGPGTRLTVT.

The CDR3 DNA reads as TGTGCCAGCAGTTTCCCGGGACAGGGAACTGTTGAGCAGTTCTTC. It encodes CASSFPGQGTVEQFF. The chain links TRBV27 to TRBJ2-1; 9 positions agree with TRBD1. After removal of 3 bases from V and 9 bases from J, the junction contained 9 bases not matched to a gene. The germline CDR1 and CDR2 sequences are MNHEY and SMNVEV (reference sequence). CDR3 length: 15 residues.

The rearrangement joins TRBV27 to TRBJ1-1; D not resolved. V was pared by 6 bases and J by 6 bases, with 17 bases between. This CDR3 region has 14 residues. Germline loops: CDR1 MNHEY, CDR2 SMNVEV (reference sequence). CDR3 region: CASSRGVLGPEAFF. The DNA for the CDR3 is TGTGCCAGCAGCCGCGGGGTATTAGGCCCTGAAGCTTTCTTT.

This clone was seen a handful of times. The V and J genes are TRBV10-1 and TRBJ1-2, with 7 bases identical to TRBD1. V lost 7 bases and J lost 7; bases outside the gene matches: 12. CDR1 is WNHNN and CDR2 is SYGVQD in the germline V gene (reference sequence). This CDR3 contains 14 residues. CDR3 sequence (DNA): TGCGCCAGCACCCCGAGACAGGGCCGGTCTGGCTACACCTTC. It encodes CASTPRQGRSGYTF.

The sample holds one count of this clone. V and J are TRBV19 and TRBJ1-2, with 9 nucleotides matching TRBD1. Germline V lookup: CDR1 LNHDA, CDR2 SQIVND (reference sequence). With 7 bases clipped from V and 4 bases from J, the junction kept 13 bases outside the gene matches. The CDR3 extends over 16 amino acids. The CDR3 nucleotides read TGTGCCAGTACCGTCGGACAGGGGATGCTTCTCTATGGCTACACCTTC. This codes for CASTVGQGMLLYGYTF.

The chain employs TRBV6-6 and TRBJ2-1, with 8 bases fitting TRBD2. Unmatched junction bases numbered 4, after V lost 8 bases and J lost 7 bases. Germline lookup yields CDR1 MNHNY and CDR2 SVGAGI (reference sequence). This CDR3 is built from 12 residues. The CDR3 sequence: CASREGENEQFF. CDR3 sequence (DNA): TGTGCCAGCCGGGAGGGAGAAAATGAGCAGTTCTTC.

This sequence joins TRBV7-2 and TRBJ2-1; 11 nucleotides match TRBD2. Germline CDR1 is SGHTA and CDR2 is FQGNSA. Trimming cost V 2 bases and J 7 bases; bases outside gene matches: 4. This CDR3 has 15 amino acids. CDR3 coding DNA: TGTGCCAGCAGCTTACTAGCGGGAGGAACAAATGAGCAGTTCTTC. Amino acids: CASSLLAGGTNEQFF.

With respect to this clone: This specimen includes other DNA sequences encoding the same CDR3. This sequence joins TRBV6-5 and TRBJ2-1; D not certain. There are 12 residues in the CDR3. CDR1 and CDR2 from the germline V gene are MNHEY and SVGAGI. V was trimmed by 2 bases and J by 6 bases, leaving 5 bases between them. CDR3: CASSYAGNEQFF. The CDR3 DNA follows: TGTGCCAGCAGTTACGCCGGCAATGAGCAGTTCTTC.

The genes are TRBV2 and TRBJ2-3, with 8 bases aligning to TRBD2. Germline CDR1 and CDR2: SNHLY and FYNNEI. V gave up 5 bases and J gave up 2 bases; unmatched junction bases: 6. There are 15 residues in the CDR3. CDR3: CASSTYGRDTDTQYF. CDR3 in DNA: TGTGCCAGCAGTACCTACGGGAGGGACACAGATACGCAGTATTTT.